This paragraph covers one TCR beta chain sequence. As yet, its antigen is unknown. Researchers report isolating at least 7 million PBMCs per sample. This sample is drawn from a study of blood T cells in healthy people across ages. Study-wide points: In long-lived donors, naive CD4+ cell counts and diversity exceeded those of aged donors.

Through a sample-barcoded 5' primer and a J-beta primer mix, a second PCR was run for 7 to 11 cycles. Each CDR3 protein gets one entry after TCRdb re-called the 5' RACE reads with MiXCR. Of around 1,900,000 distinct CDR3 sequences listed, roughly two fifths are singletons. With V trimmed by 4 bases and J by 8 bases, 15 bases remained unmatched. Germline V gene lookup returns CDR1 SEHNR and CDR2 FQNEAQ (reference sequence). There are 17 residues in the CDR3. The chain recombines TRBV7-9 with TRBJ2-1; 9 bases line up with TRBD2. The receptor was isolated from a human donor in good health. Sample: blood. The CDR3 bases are TGTGCCAGCAGCTCGGATAGTGGGGCGGGGGGGAGCGATGAGCAGTTCTTC. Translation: CASSSDSGAGGSDEQFF.